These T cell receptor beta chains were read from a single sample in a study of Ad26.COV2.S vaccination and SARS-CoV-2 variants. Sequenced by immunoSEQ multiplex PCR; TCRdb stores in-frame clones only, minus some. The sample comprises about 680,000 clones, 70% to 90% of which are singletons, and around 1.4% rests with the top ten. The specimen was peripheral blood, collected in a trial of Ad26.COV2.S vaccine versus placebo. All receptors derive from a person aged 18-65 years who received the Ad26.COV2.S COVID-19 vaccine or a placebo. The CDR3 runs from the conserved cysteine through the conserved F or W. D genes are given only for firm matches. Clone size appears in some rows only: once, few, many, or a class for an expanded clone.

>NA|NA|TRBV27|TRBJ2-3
CASSLLGGIGTDTQYF
TGTGCCAGCAGTTTATTAGGCGGCATTGGCACAGATACGCAGTATTTT
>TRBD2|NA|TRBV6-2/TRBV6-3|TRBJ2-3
CASSYMVDGGVRTDTQYF
TGTGCCAGCAGTTACATGGTTGATGGGGGGGTCCGCACAGATACGCAGTATTTT
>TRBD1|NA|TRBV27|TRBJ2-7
CASSRSGTGYEQYF
TGTGCCAGCAGTCGGTCCGGGACAGGGTACGAGCAGTACTTC
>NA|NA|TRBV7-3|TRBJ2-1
CASSHAGQGTSGYNEQFF
TGTGCCAGCAGTCATGCAGGGCAGGGGACATCGGGTTACAATGAGCAGTTCTTC
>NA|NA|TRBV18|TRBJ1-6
CASSPNPQGANSPLHF
TGTGCCAGCTCACCCAACCCACAAGGAGCAAATTCACCCCTCCACTTT
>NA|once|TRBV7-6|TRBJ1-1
CASSLGPGVLRGTEAFF
TGTGCCAGCAGCTTAGGACCGGGCGTACTCAGGGGCACTGAAGCTTTCTTT
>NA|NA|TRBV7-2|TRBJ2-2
CASSLWGSTGELFF
TGTGCCAGCAGCTTATGGGGAAGCACCGGGGAGCTGTTTTTT
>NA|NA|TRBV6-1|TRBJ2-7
CASSEEVTYEQYF
TGTGCCAGCAGTGAAGAGGTCACCTACGAGCAGTACTTC
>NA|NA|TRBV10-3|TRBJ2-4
CAISDPGLAKNIQYF
TGTGCCATCAGTGATCCGGGGCTAGCCAAAAACATTCAGTACTTC
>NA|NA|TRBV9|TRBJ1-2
CASSSNYGYTF
TGTGCCAGCAGCAGTAACTATGGCTACACCTTC
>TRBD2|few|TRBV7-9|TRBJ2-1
CASSLIGLAPNEQFF
TGTGCCAGCAGCTTAATCGGACTAGCGCCAAATGAGCAGTTCTTC
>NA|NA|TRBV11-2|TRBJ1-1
CASSWVYTEAFF
TGTGCCAGCTCGTGGGTGTACACTGAAGCTTTCTTT
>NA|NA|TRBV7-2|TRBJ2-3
CASSWSGTNTDTQYF
TGTGCCAGCAGCTGGTCCGGAACTAACACAGATACGCAGTATTTT
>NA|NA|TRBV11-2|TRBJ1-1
CASSLSRSTEAFF
TGTGCCAGCAGCTTAAGCAGGTCCACTGAAGCTTTCTTT
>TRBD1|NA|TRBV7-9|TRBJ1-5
CASSLQGQVNQPQHF
TGTGCCAGCAGCTTACAGGGACAGGTCAATCAGCCCCAGCATTTT
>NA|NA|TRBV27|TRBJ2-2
CASSTLTQGETGELFF
TGTGCCAGCAGCACCCTCACCCAGGGAGAAACCGGGGAGCTGTTTTTT
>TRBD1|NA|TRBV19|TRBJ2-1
CASSIFWTGGGEQFF
TGTGCCAGTAGTATTTTCTGGACAGGGGGCGGTGAGCAGTTCTTC
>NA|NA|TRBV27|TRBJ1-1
CASSLSMNTEAFF
TGTGCCAGCAGTTTGTCCATGAACACTGAAGCTTTCTTT
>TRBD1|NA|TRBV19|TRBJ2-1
CASSIVGTGGNEQFF
TGTGCCAGTAGTATCGTAGGGACAGGGGGAAATGAGCAGTTCTTC
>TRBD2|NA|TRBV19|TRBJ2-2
CAIKPTSPTGELFF
TGTGCCATAAAGCCGACTAGCCCCACCGGGGAGCTGTTTTTT
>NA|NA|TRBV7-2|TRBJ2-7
CASSLVGGPYEQYF
TGTGCCAGCAGCTTAGTAGGGGGACCCTACGAGCAGTACTTC
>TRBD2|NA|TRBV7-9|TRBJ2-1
CASSLATQLAVYNEQFF
TGTGCCAGCAGCTTAGCGACTCAGCTAGCGGTTTACAATGAGCAGTTCTTC
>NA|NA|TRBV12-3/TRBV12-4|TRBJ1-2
CASSPGDLGYTF
TGTGCCAGCAGCCCAGGGGATCTGGGCTACACCTTC
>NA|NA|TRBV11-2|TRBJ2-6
CASSTYKGAGANVLTF
TGTGCCAGCAGCACCTACAAGGGCGCTGGGGCCAACGTCCTGACTTTC
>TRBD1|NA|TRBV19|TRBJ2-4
CAAEDRVENIQYF
TGTGCCGCCGAGGACAGGGTAGAAAACATTCAGTACTTC
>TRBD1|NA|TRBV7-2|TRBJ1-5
CASSLARGQSSSNQPQHF
TGTGCCAGCAGCTTAGCGCGGGGACAGTCTTCTAGCAATCAGCCCCAGCATTTT
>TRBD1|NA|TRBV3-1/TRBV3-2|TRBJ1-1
CASIEGGEFQTQAFF
TGTGCCAGCATCGAAGGGGGCGAATTTCAGACGCAAGCTTTCTTT
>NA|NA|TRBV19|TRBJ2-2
CASTRTGEAGELFF
TGTGCCAGTACCCGAACAGGGGAGGCCGGGGAGCTGTTTTTT
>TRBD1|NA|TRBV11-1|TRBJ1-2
CASSFGQGRGYTF
TGTGCCAGCAGCTTCGGACAGGGCCGCGGCTACACCTTC
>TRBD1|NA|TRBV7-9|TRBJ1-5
CASSLTGDHQPQHF
TGTGCCAGCAGCTTAACAGGGGACCATCAGCCCCAGCATTTT
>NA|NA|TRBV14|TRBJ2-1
CASSQGPWGNEQFF
TGTGCCAGCAGCCAAGGCCCTTGGGGGAATGAGCAGTTCTTC
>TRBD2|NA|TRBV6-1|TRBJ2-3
CASSDSGTSTDTQYF
TGTGCCAGCAGTGACAGCGGGACTAGCACAGATACGCAGTATTTT
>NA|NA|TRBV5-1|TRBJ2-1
CASSLRWGGSYNEQFF
TGCGCCAGCAGCTTAAGGTGGGGCGGGTCCTACAATGAGCAGTTCTTC
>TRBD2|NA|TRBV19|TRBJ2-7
CASRSGGYEQYF
TGTGCCAGTAGGTCCGGGGGGTATGAGCAGTACTTC
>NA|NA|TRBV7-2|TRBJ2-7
CASSSNQGYYEQYF
TGTGCCAGCAGCTCTAATCAGGGTTACTACGAGCAGTACTTC
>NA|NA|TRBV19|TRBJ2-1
CASSIGYSGYNEQFF
TGTGCCAGTAGTATAGGTTACAGCGGCTACAATGAGCAGTTCTTC
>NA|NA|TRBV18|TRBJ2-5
CASSGNQETQYF
TGTGCCAGCTCAGGGAACCAAGAGACCCAGTACTTC
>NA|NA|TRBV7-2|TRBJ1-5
CASSLRGQPQHF
TGTGCCAGCAGCTTGCGGGGGCAGCCCCAGCATTTT
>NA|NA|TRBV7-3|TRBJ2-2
CASSARAVTGELFF
TGTGCCAGCAGCGCCCGGGCCGTCACCGGGGAGCTGTTTTTT
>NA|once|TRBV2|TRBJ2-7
CASSDPDYEQYF
TGTGCCAGCAGTGATCCCGACTACGAGCAGTACTTC
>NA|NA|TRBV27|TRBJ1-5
CASSSGAQPQHF
TGTGCCAGCAGTTCAGGGGCTCAGCCCCAGCATTTT
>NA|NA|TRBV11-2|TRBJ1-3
CASSSTSGDSGNTIYF
TGTGCCAGCAGCTCAACAAGCGGGGACTCTGGAAACACCATATATTTT
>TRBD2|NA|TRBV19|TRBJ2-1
CASSSPSGSLINEQFF
TGTGCCAGTAGTTCGCCTAGCGGGAGCCTCATCAATGAGCAGTTCTTC
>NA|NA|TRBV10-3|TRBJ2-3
CAIQARSTDTQYF
TGTGCCATCCAGGCGCGTAGCACAGATACGCAGTATTTT
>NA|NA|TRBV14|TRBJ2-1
CASSQGGGAYSEQFF
TGTGCCAGCAGCCAAGGAGGGGGGGCCTACAGTGAGCAGTTCTTC
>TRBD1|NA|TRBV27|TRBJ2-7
CASSPRTGYEQYF
TGTGCCAGCAGTCCCAGGACAGGGTACGAGCAGTACTTC
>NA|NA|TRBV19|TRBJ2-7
CASSIANNYEQYF
TGTGCCAGTAGTATAGCTAACAACTACGAGCAGTACTTC
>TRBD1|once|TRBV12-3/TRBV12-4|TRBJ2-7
CASRPGTGHEQYF
TGTGCCAGCAGACCCGGGACAGGGCACGAGCAGTACTTC
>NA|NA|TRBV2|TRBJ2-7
CASSVQDHEQYF
TGTGCCAGCAGTGTACAGGATCACGAGCAGTACTTC
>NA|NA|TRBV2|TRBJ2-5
CASSGGLMEHF
TGTGCCAGCAGTGGGGGCCTAATGGAGCACTTC
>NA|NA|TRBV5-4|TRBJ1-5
CASSLLGGGPQHF
TGTGCCAGCAGCTTGTTAGGCGGAGGGCCCCAGCATTTT
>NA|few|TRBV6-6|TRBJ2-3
CASATRSTDTQYF
TGTGCCAGCGCGACTAGATCCACAGATACGCAGTATTTT